The 17 T cell receptor beta chains reported below all come from one sample, sequenced in a study of blood T cell repertoires in COVID-19. TCRdb's table, derived via immunoSEQ multiplex PCR, lists solely in-frame clones and lacks some. Of over 200,000 clones detected, 90% appear once; the ten largest clones hold roughly 15%. The sequenced sample consisted of PBMCs or T cells enriched from blood (not recorded which). All receptors come from a young man who had been exposed to COVID-19.

The chain employs TRBV7-3 and TRBJ2-7; the D is unclear. The CDR3 spans 12 residues. Looked up from germline, CDR1 is SGHTA and CDR2 is FQGTGA. V dropped 5 bases and J dropped 4 bases, with 9 bases sitting between them. The CDR3 reads CASSRLLYEQYF. CDR3 DNA sequence: TGTGCCAGCAGCCGACTGTTATACGAGCAGTACTTC. Looking up the rest from reference TRBV7-3 and TRBJ2-7 gives the full variable domain: GAGVSQTPSNKVTEKGKYVELRCDPISGHTALYWYRQSLGQGPEFLIYFQGTGAADDSGLPNDRFFAVRPEGSVSTLKIQRTERGDSAVYLCASSRLLYEQYFGPGTRLTVT.

The chain employs TRBV5-1 and TRBJ2-2; TRBD2 matches at 12 bases. Germline CDR1 SGHRS, CDR2 YFSETQ. The CDR3 has 17 residues. With V trimmed by 6 bases and J by 5 bases, 11 bases remained unmatched. In DNA, the CDR3 is TGCGCCAGCACCAGACTAGCGGGGGCCGGGGGGACCGGGGAGCTGTTTTTT. Its translation: CASTRLAGAGGTGELFF.

The rearrangement joins TRBV19 to TRBJ1-2, with TRBD1 matching over 7 bases. The CDR3 loop spans 14 amino acids. With V trimmed by 0 bases and J by 6 bases, 4 bases remained unmatched. In germline, CDR1 is LNHDA, CDR2 SQIVND (reference sequence). DNA of the CDR3: TGTGCCAGTAGTATAGAACGACAGGGTCATGGCTACACCTTC. The encoded protein is CASSIERQGHGYTF.

V and J are TRBV7-2 and TRBJ2-3; D may be TRBD1 (5 bases). This CDR3 has 16 residues. Trimming removed 8 bases from V and 2 bases from J, with 20 bases in between. CDR1 and CDR2 (germline): SGHTA, FQGNSA. CDR3 region: CASRMQGSTYTDTQYF. CDR3 sequence (DNA): TGTGCCAGCCGAATGCAGGGTTCCACCTACACAGATACGCAGTATTTT.

The rearrangement uses TRBV12-5 and TRBJ2-1; D unresolved. Germline assignment: CDR1 LGHNT and CDR2 FRNRAP. The CDR3 has 13 residues. V was cut by 6 bases and J by 10 bases, with 16 bases left in between. CDR3: CASGTLVGPEQFF. In DNA form, the CDR3 reads TGTGCTAGTGGCACCTTGGTGGGCCCCGAGCAGTTCTTC. Combining the CDR3 with reference TRBV12-5 and TRBJ2-1 gives the whole variable domain DARVTQTPRHKVTEMGQEVTMRCQPILGHNTVFWYRQTMMQGLELLAYFRNRAPLDDSGMPKDRFSAEMPDATLATLKIQPSEPRDSAVYFCASGTLVGPEQFFGPGTRLTVL.

The rearrangement links TRBV11-1 to TRBJ2-1, with D possibly TRBD2 on 5 matching bases. CDR1 and CDR2 (germline): SGHAT, FQDESV (reference sequence). This CDR3 contains 15 residues. V was pared by 5 bases and J by 5 bases, with 16 bases between. Here the CDR3 reads CASSLPGFRHNEQFF. The CDR3 DNA reads as TGTGCCAGCAGCCTGCCGGGATTTCGACACAATGAGCAGTTCTTC.

The chain links TRBV6-2 or TRBV6-3 to TRBJ2-7, with 7 nucleotides matching TRBD2. The CDR3 contains 15 residues. V was clipped by 2 bases and J by 5 bases; unmatched bases: 9. Germline V lookup: CDR1 MNHEY, CDR2 SVGEGT. This CDR3 reads CASSYGRDGADEQYF. CDR3 nucleotides: TGTGCCAGCAGTTACGGGAGGGACGGCGCGGACGAGCAGTACTTC.

The rearrangement links TRBV11-2 to TRBJ2-1; TRBD2 aligns across 8 bases. Per the germline V gene, CDR1 is SGHAT and CDR2 is FQNNGV. Germline trimming cut 1 base from V and 9 bases from J; bases unmatched to any gene: 2. There are 13 residues in the CDR3. CDR3 residues: CASSLAGGREQFF. The CDR3 nucleotides are TGTGCCAGCAGCTTAGCGGGGGGGCGTGAGCAGTTCTTC.

The rearrangement uses TRBV11-3 and TRBJ1-6; D gene unclear. V lost 4 bases and J lost 9, with 4 bases in between. The CDR3 is 11 amino acids. Germline assignment: CDR1 SGHNT and CDR2 YENEEA. This CDR3 is CASSWSSPLHF. CDR3 bases: TGTGCCAGCAGCTGGAGTTCACCCCTCCACTTT.

The CDR3 reads CASSTRGYSNQPQHF. The DNA of the CDR3 is TGTGCCAGCAGTACCCGGGGATATAGCAATCAGCCCCAGCATTTT. The chain links TRBV27 to TRBJ1-5; D unclear. Germline CDR1 and CDR2: MNHEY and SMNVEV (reference sequence). This CDR3 region has 15 residues. The ends were cut back, 5 bases at V and 0 bases at J, with 11 bases in the middle.

Points on this clone: The same CDR3 arises from other DNA sequences in this sample as well. The chain joins TRBV7-2 to TRBJ2-1; D gene ambiguous. Germline CDR1 is SGHTA and CDR2 is FQGNSA. V lost 3 bases and J lost 0, with 3 bases in between. The CDR3 is made up of 13 amino acids. The CDR3 protein is CASSFLSYNEQFF. The CDR3, as DNA: TGTGCCAGCAGCTTCCTCTCCTACAATGAGCAGTTCTTC. Full variable domain (missing parts from reference TRBV7-2 and TRBJ2-1): GAGVSQSPSNKVTEKGKDVELRCDPISGHTALYWYRQSLGQGLEFLIYFQGNSAPDKSGLPSDRFSAERTGGSVSTLTIQRTQQEDSAVYLCASSFLSYNEQFFGPGTRLTVL.

This clone is a singleton in its sample. The chain links TRBV6-2 or TRBV6-3 to TRBJ2-3; 10 bases fit TRBD2. V trimming: 2 bases; J trimming: 9 bases; junction bases outside the gene matches: 5. Germline CDR1 reads MNHEY; CDR2 reads SVGEGT. This CDR3 region has 14 residues. The CDR3: CASSYPAGGPTQYF. Here the CDR3 DNA reads TGTGCCAGCAGTTACCCAGCGGGGGGGCCGACGCAGTATTTT.

The gene calls are TRBV3-1 (or the pseudogene TRBV3-2) and TRBJ1-2, with D maybe TRBD1 (5 bases). The length of the CDR3 is 19 residues. Per the germline V gene, CDR1 is LGHDT and CDR2 is YNNKEL (reference sequence). Trimming removed 4 bases at V and 4 bases at J, with 28 bases between. The CDR3 here is CASSPALLHTREGSYGYTF. The CDR3 DNA follows: TGTGCCAGCAGCCCCGCGCTACTCCATACCAGGGAGGGGAGCTATGGCTACACCTTC.

The chain is built from TRBV9 and TRBJ1-2; the D gene is possibly TRBD1 (5 bases). The CDR3 is 15 amino acids. CDR1 is SGDLS and CDR2 is YYNGEE in the germline V gene. With 0 bases removed from V and 1 base from J, the gap between germline ends came to 10 bases. CDR3 nucleotides: TGTGCCAGCAGCGTAGTGGGGGGTAGTAACTATGGCTACACCTTC. This encodes CASSVVGGSNYGYTF.

The chain is built from TRBV3-1 (or the pseudogene TRBV3-2) and TRBJ2-5, with 10 bases aligning to TRBD2. Germline V gives CDR1 LGHDT, CDR2 YNNKEL (reference sequence). V lost 1 base to trimming and J lost 5 bases; unmatched junction nucleotides: 7. This CDR3 contains 16 residues. Written as DNA, the CDR3 is TGTGCCAGCAGCCAAGTTAGCGGGGGGTTTGATGAGACCCAGTACTTC. Its translation is CASSQVSGGFDETQYF.

The chain couples TRBV2 to TRBJ2-6, with D unresolved. Trimming cost V 5 bases and J 0 bases, with 8 bases left between them. Germline CDR1 is SNHLY and CDR2 is FYNNEI. The CDR3 contains 15 residues. For the CDR3, the DNA is TGTGCCAGCAGTCAACAAGACTCTGGGGCCAACGTCCTGACTTTC. Residues: CASSQQDSGANVLTF.

The rearrangement joins TRBV11-1 to TRBJ1-6; D perhaps matches TRBD1 (6 bases). The CDR3 is made up of 13 amino acids. Between the trimmed V and J ends, which lost 5 bases and 10 bases, there was a span of 12 bases. The germline gives CDR1 SGHAT, CDR2 FQDESV (reference sequence). The CDR3 nucleotides read TGTGCCAGCAGCCTAGAGGGGGACTCACCCCTCCACTTT. This encodes CASSLEGDSPLHF.